This T cell receptor (beta chain) came from a study of T cells in Graves' hyperthyroidism and ophthalmopathy. Trimming cost V 8 bases and J 6 bases, with 11 bases left between them. This CDR3 contains 13 residues. The germline gives CDR1 WNHNN, CDR2 SYGVQD (reference sequence). It was RNA transcripts that yielded the amplified TCR beta CDR3 regions. The study used the HTBI primer set for a first-round RT-PCR of the TCR CDR3. TCRdb called the multiplex PCR reads again in MiXCR, with one record for every CDR3 protein. The sample carries 650,000 to 750,000 distinct CDR3 sequences, about 15% recorded once. This clonotype turned up a few times.

The sample consisted of blood. The clonotype originates from a woman under 30 with Graves' hyperthyroidism. The chain carries TRBV10-1 and TRBJ1-6, with D uncertain. The CDR3 is CASSGNLNSPLHF. The CDR3 coding sequence is TGCGCCAGCTCCGGGAACCTTAATTCACCCCTCCACTTT.